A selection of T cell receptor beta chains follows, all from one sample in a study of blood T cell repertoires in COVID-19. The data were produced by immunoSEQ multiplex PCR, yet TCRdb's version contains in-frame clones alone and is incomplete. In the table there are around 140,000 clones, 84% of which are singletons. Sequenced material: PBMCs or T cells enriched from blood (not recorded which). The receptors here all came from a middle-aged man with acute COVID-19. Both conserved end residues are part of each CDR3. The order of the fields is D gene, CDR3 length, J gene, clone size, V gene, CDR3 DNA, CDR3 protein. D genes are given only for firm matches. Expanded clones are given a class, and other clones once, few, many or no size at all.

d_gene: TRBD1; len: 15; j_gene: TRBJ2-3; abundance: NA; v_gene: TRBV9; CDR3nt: TGTGCCAGCAGCGTAAGGCAGGGGGCTGGAGATACGCAGTATTTT; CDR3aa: CASSVRQGAGDTQYF
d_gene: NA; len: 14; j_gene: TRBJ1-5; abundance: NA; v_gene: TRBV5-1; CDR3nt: TGCGCCAGCAGCTTGGCGTGGGGCAGTGAGCCCCAGCATTTT; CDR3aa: CASSLAWGSEPQHF
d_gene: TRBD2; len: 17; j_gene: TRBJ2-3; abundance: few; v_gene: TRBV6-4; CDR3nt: TGTGCCAGCAGTGACGGAGCGGGAGGCCGAGGCACAGATACGCAGTATTTT; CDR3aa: CASSDGAGGRGTDTQYF
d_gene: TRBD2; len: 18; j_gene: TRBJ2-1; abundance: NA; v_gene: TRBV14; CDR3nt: TGTGCCAGCAGCCAGGGAGGGAGTTCCCGTAGTGTGGGGAATGAGCAGTTCTTC; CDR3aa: CASSQGGSSRSVGNEQFF
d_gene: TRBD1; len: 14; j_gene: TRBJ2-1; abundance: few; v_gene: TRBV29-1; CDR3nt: TGCAGCGTGGACAGGGGAAGGAGTACCAATGAGCAGTTCTTC; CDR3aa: CSVDRGRSTNEQFF
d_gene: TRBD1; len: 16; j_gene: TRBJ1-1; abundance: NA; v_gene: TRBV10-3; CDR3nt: TGTGCCATCAGGGGGACAGGGGAAACGGCGAACACTGAAGCTTTCTTT; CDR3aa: CAIRGTGETANTEAFF
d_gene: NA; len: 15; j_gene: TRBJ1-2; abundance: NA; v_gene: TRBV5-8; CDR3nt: TGTGCCAGCAGCACCAGGGAGGGGACGGGCTATGGCTACACCTTC; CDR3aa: CASSTREGTGYGYTF
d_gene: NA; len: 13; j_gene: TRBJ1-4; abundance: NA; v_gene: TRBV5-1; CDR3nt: TGCGCCAGCAGCTTGTACCAGGGGGAAAAACTGTTTTTT; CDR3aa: CASSLYQGEKLFF
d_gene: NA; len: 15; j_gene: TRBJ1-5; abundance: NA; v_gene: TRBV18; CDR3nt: TGTGCCAGCTCGTCACAAGGGGGATACAATCAGCCCCAGCATTTT; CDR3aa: CASSSQGGYNQPQHF
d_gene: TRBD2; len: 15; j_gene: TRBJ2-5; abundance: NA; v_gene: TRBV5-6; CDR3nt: TGTGCCAGCAGCTTGGAACTAGCGGGAGCAGAGACCCAGTACTTC; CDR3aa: CASSLELAGAETQYF
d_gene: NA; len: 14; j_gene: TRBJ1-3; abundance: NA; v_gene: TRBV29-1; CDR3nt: TGCAGCTTTTACTCCGAGGATGCTGGAAACACCATATATTTT; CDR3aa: CSFYSEDAGNTIYF
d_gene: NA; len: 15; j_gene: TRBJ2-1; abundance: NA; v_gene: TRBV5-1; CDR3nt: TGCGCCAGCAGCTTATCGGGAGACTCCTACAATGAGCAGTTCTTC; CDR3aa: CASSLSGDSYNEQFF
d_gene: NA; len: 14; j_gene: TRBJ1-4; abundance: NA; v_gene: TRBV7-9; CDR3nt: TGTGCCAGCAGCTTAGACCGGCAGGGGGAAAAACTGTTTTTT; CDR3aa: CASSLDRQGEKLFF
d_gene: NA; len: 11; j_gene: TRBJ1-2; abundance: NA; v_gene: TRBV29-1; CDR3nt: TGCAGCGCGAGGGAGAACTATGGCTACACCTTC; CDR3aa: CSARENYGYTF
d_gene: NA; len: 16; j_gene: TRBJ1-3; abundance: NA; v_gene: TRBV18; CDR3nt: TGTGCCAGCTCACCCATTCCGGGGTCGACTGGAAACACCATATATTTT; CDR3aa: CASSPIPGSTGNTIYF
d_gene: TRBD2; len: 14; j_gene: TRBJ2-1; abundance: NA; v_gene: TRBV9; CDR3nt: TGTGCCAGCAGCGTCTCTAGCGGGGGGAATGAGCAGTTCTTC; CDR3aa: CASSVSSGGNEQFF
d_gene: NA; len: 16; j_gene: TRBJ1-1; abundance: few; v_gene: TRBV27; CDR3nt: TGTGCCAGCCCTCCGGAGGGGATGACTCACAACACTGAAGCTTTCTTT; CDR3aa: CASPPEGMTHNTEAFF
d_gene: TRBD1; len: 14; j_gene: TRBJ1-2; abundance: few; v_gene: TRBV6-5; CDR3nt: TGTGCCAGCAGTTACTTACAGGGGGCTCGAGGCTACACCTTC; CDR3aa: CASSYLQGARGYTF
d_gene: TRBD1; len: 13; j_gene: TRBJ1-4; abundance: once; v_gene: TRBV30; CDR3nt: TGTGCCAGGGACAGTGCAACTAATGAAAAACTGTTTTTT; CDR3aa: CARDSATNEKLFF
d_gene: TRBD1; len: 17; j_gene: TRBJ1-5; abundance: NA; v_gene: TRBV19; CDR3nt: TGTGCCAGTAGTAAAATTGGGACAGGGGCCCTAAATCAGCCCCAGCATTTT; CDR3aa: CASSKIGTGALNQPQHF
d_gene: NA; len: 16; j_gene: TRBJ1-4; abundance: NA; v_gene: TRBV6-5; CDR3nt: TGTGCCAGCAGTTACTCCTGGGTCAGAGGGGGTGAAAAACTGTTTTTT; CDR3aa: CASSYSWVRGGEKLFF
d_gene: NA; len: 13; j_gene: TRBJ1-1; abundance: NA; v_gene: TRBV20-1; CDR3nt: TGCAGTGCTAGTGGGGGGAGGGTCGGTGAAGCTTTCTTT; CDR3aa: CSASGGRVGEAFF
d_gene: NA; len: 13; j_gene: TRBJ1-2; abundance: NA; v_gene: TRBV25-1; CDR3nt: TGTGCCAGCAGTGATATCGGGGGAGGTGGCTACACCTTC; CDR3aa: CASSDIGGGGYTF
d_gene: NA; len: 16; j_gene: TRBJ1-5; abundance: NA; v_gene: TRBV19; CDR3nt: TGTGCCAGTAGTCTTACGGCATCCGGGAGAGGTCAGCCCCAGCATTTT; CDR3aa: CASSLTASGRGQPQHF
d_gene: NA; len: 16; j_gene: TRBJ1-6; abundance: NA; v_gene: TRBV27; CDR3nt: TGTGCCAGCAGTTTATTTGAGAGCTCCTATAATTCACCCCTCCACTTT; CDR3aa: CASSLFESSYNSPLHF
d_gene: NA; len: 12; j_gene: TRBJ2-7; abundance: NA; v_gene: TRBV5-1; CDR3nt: TGCGCCAGCACAGGGGCCTCCTACGAGCAGTACTTC; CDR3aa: CASTGASYEQYF
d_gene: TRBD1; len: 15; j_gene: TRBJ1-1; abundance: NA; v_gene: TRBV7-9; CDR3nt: TGTGCCAGCAGTCTGGGACAGGGGGCGGACACTGAAGCTTTCTTT; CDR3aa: CASSLGQGADTEAFF
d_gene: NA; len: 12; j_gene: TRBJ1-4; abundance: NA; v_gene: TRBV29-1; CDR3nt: TGCAGCGTTGGGGTGGAGTATGAAAAACTGTTTTTT; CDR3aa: CSVGVEYEKLFF
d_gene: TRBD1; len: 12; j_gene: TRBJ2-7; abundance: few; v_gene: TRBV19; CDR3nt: TGTGCCACCGGACAGGGATTCTACGAGCAGTACTTC; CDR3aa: CATGQGFYEQYF
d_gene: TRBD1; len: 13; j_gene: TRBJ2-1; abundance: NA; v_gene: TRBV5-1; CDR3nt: TGCGCCAGCAACCGGGACAGGGAGGATGAGCAGTTCTTC; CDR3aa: CASNRDREDEQFF
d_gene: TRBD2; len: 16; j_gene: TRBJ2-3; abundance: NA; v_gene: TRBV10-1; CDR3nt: TGCGCCAGCAGTGAGTCCGAGACTAGCGGGGTGGATACGCAGTATTTT; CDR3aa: CASSESETSGVDTQYF
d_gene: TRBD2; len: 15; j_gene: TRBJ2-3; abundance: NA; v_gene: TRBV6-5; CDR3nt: TGTGCCAGCAGGTCTGTGGCGGGAGAAAGGGCTACGCAGTATTTT; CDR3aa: CASRSVAGERATQYF
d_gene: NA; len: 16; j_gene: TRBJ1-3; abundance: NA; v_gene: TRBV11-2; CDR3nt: TGTGCCAGCAGCTTAGAGGCCAGGGCCTCTGGAAACACCATATATTTT; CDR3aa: CASSLEARASGNTIYF
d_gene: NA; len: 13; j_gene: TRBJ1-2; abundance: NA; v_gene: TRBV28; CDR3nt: TGTGCCAGCAGTTTAGGACAAAACTATGGCTACACCTTC; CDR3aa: CASSLGQNYGYTF
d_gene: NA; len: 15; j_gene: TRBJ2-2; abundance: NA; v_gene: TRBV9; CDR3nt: TGTGCCAGCAGCGCGTCTTTGGGACTCCCCGGGGAGCTGTTTTTT; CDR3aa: CASSASLGLPGELFF
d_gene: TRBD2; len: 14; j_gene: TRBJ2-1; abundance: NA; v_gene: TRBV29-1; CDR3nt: TGCAGCGTTGGAGGCGGGAGTGAATACAATGAGCAGTTCTTC; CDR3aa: CSVGGGSEYNEQFF
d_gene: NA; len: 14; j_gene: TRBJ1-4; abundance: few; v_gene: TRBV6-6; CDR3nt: TGTGCCAGCAGTTACATGGGCGGGAATGAAAAACTGTTTTTT; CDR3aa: CASSYMGGNEKLFF
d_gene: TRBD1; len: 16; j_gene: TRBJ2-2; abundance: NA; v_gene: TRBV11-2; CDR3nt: TGTGCCAGCAGCTTAGAACAGGGGCACCACACCGGGGAGCTGTTTTTT; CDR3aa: CASSLEQGHHTGELFF
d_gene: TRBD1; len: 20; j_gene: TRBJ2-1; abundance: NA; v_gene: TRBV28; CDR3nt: TGTGCCAGCAGTTACCCCGGGACAGGGAACCGAGCTAGGTCCTACAATGAGCAGTTCTTC; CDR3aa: CASSYPGTGNRARSYNEQFF
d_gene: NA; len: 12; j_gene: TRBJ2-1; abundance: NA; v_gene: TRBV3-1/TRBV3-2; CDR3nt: TGTGCCAGCAGCCACGATATTGAGGGGCAGTTCTTC; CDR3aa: CASSHDIEGQFF
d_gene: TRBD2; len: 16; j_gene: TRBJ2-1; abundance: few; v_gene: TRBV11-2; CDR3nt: TGTGCCAGCAGCGGGGGTCAGCGGGGCCCCTACAATGAGCAGTTCTTC; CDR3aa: CASSGGQRGPYNEQFF
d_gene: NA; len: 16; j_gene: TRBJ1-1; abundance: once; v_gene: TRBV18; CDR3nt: TGTGCCAGCTCACCATCCGTCCTGGAAGGGGGCACTGAAGCTTTCTTT; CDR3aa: CASSPSVLEGGTEAFF
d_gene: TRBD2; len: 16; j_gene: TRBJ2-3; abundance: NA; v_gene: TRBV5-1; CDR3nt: TGCGCCAGCAGCTTGGCGGCGGGAGGGCCCCCAGATACGCAGTATTTT; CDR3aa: CASSLAAGGPPDTQYF
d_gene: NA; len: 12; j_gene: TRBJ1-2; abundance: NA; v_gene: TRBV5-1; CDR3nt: TGCGCCAGCAGCTTACCAGGGTATGGCTACACCTTC; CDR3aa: CASSLPGYGYTF
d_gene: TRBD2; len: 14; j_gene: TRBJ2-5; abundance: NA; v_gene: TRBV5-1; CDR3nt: TGCGCCAGCAGCGGGGGACTAGGCCCGGAGACCCAGTACTTC; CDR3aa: CASSGGLGPETQYF
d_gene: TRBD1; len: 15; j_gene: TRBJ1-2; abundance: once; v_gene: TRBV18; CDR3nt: TGTGCCAGCTCAGCCATCCCAGGACAGGGTACTGGCTACACCTTC; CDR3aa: CASSAIPGQGTGYTF
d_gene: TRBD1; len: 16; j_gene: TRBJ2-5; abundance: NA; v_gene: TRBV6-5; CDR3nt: TGTGCCAGCAGTTCCCCCGGGGCAGGGGGCCTTAAGACCCAGTACTTC; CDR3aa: CASSSPGAGGLKTQYF
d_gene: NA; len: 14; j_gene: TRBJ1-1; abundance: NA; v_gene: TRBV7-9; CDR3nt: TGTGCCAGCAGCTTCGACAGCCAGAACACTGAAGCTTTCTTT; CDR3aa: CASSFDSQNTEAFF
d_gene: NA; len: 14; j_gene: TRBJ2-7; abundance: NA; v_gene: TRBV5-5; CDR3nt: TGTGCCAGCAGCCCCGGGGCGGGATGGGACGAGCAGTACTTC; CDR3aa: CASSPGAGWDEQYF
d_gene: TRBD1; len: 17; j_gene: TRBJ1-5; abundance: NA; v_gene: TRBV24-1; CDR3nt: TGTGCCACCAGTGATTCCCGTGGACAGGGTAGCAATCAGCCCCAGCATTTT; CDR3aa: CATSDSRGQGSNQPQHF
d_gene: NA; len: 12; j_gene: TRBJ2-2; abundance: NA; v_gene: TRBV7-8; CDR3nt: TGTGCCAGCAGCCCGACTAGTTGGGAGCTGTTTTTT; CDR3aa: CASSPTSWELFF
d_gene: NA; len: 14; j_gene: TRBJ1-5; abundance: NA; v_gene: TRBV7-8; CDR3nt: TGTGCCAGCAGCTTAGCGTTTCGGGATCAGCCCCAGCATTTT; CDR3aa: CASSLAFRDQPQHF
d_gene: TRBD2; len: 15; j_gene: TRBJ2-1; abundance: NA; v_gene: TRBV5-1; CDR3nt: TGCGCCAGCAGCTTGGGCCCGGGACTAGACAATGAGCAGTTCTTC; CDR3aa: CASSLGPGLDNEQFF
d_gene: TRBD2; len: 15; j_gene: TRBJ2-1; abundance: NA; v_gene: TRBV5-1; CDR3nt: TGCGCCAGCAGCCAACTAGCGGGAGAGGTAAATGAGCAGTTCTTC; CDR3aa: CASSQLAGEVNEQFF
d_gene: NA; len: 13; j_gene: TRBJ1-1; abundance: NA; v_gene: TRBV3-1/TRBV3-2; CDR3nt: TGTGCCAGCAGCCCCCAAGGGGTCACTGAAGCTTTCTTT; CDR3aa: CASSPQGVTEAFF